This T cell receptor (beta chain) was observed in a study of neurological immune-mediated disorders. Findings and caveats of the study: Sharing of CDR3 amino acid sequences among expanded clones across subjects was absent, suggesting private repertoires in all groups. The most TCR clonal expansion was seen in HTLV-1-associated myelopathy, whereas the least was seen in multiple sclerosis, below the level in healthy controls.

This CDR3 comprises 14 residues. Germline loops: CDR1 SGHDT, CDR2 YYEEEE. Deletions cut 0 bases from V and 5 bases from J, with 6 bases between. TCRdb analysed the 5' RACE reads with MiXCR anew, one entry per CDR3 protein. The data contain 65,000 to 85,000 distinct CDR3 sequences, 5.8% of them singletons. Time point here: longitudinal time-point 2. This clonotype has a handful of counts. Its antigen is not known. The source material was PBMCs. This sequence originates from a woman aged 55-75 years with multiple sclerosis. The chain recombines TRBV5-6 with TRBJ1-6; D call uncertain. The CDR3 coding sequence is TGTGCCAGCAGCTTGGGGAACCATAATTCACCCCTCCACTTT. It specifies CASSLGNHNSPLHF.